This TCR beta chain is drawn from a study of blood T cell repertoires in COVID-19. Whole-study context: PBMCs, B-cell-depleted T cells, or T cells were the source of the cDNA or gDNA that made up the material.

Cohort 3 recovered donors had two negative PCRs, clearance, or symptom resolution. The CDR3 totals 17 residues. Germline CDR1 and CDR2: SGHTA and FQGNSA. V lost 2 bases and J lost 5, with 20 bases in between. Per the original methods: Estimates of nucleated cell counts were drawn from the amplification of reference gene primers. Profiling relied on immunoSEQ multiplex PCR, and the TCRdb table lists in-frame clones only, not all of them. Clone size and V and J calls were adopted from that table, with D and trimming inferred from the DNA. The sample yields 200,000 to 250,000 clones, about four fifths seen once.

The chain is built from TRBV7-2 and TRBJ2-3; D might be TRBD2 (7 bases). The sample consisted of PBMCs or T cells enriched from blood (not recorded which). This receptor was obtained from an older woman who had recovered from COVID-19. CDR3 DNA: TGTGCCAGCAGCTTACCCACTTGGGGGGGGGCCGAAGATACGCAGTATTTT. Its protein product is CASSLPTWGGAEDTQYF.